These 8 T cell receptor beta chains originate from one sample sequenced in a study of blood T cell repertoires in COVID-19. Profiling relied on immunoSEQ multiplex PCR, and the TCRdb table lists in-frame clones only, not all of them. The sample shows 200,000 to 250,000 clones, about 90% of them seen only once. The sequenced sample consisted of peripheral blood. These receptors originate from a woman in her 50s with acute or convalescent COVID-19.

V gene TRBV4-3 combines with J gene TRBJ1-6; D is possibly TRBD1 (5 bases). CDR1 and CDR2 (germline): LGHNA, YSLEER. The CDR3 spans 14 residues. Trimming removed 0 bases at V and 9 bases at J, with 9 bases between. The CDR3 is CASSQDLGRSPLHF. As DNA, the CDR3 is TGCGCCAGCAGCCAAGATTTGGGGCGTTCACCCCTCCACTTT.

This clone was seen once. The chain combines TRBV19 with TRBJ1-4; D possibly corresponds to TRBD1 (5 bases). Germline V gene lookup returns CDR1 LNHDA and CDR2 SQIVND (reference sequence). V was clipped by 7 bases and J by 7 bases, with 13 bases between them. The CDR3 length is 13 residues. The CDR3 nucleotides read TGTGCCAGTATTGGGCAGGGCGGTGAAAAACTGTTTTTT. Protein sequence: CASIGQGGEKLFF. The complete variable domain, with remaining parts taken from reference TRBV19 and TRBJ1-4, reads DGGITQSPKYLFRKEGQNVTLSCEQNLNHDAMYWYRQDPGQGLRLIYYSQIVNDFQKGDIAEGYSVSREKKESFPLTVTSAQKNPTAFYLCASIGQGGEKLFFGSGTQLSVL.

The rearrangement uses TRBV5-1 and TRBJ2-3; 14 positions agree with TRBD2. V shed 3 bases and J 4 bases; nucleotides not matched to a gene: 4. Germline CDR1 reads SGHRS; CDR2 reads YFSETQ. This CDR3 contains 16 residues. The CDR3 bases are TGCGCCAGCAGCTGGGGACTAGCGGGAGACCCAGATACGCAGTATTTT. Translated, it gives CASSWGLAGDPDTQYF.

The chain is built from TRBV12-5 and TRBJ2-7; 9 nucleotides agree with TRBD2. CDR3 size: 13 residues. The V segment lost 6 bases and the J segment 1 base; nucleotides outside the gene matches: 1. Germline CDR1 is LGHNT and CDR2 is FRNRAP. The CDR3 DNA follows: TGTGCTAGTGGGCGGGAGGGGTCCTACGAGCAGTACTTC. As protein: CASGREGSYEQYF. The full variable domain, rest sourced from reference TRBV12-5 and TRBJ2-7, is DARVTQTPRHKVTEMGQEVTMRCQPILGHNTVFWYRQTMMQGLELLAYFRNRAPLDDSGMPKDRFSAEMPDATLATLKIQPSEPRDSAVYFCASGREGSYEQYFGPGTRLTVT.

J is TRBJ2-7 and V is TRBV11-3, with TRBD1 identical over 8 bases. The CDR3 consists of 14 residues. Trimming cost V 0 bases and J 9 bases; bases outside gene matches: 7. CDR1 and CDR2 (germline): SGHNT, YENEEA. The CDR3 DNA follows: TGTGCCAGCAGCTTAGACGGGACAGGCCGAGGGCAGTACTTC. It yields the protein CASSLDGTGRGQYF.

The J gene is TRBJ1-2, the V gene TRBV6-2 or TRBV6-3; maybe TRBD1 (6 bases). CDR3 length: 14 amino acids. The V end lost 7 bases, the J end lost 6 bases, and 18 bases lay between the germline ends. Germline V gives CDR1 MNHEY, CDR2 SVGEGT. CDR3 sequence reads: CASNPLHAGDGYTF. The CDR3 coding sequence is TGTGCCAGCAACCCGCTACACGCAGGGGATGGCTACACCTTC.

The rearrangement joins TRBV24-1 to TRBJ2-4; D ambiguous. In germline, CDR1 is KGHDR, CDR2 SFDVKD. V lost 3 bases, J lost 6 bases, and 8 bases lay in between. This CDR3 comprises 13 residues. CDR3 nucleotide sequence: TGTGCCACCAGTGATGAGAGGTCAAACATTCAGTACTTC. This encodes CATSDERSNIQYF.

The chain employs TRBV25-1 and TRBJ1-6; a possible D gene is TRBD1 (5 bases). The CDR3 sequence is 14 residues long. Germline V gene sequence: CDR1 MGHDK, CDR2 SYGVNS. Trimming stripped 8 bases from V and 7 bases from J, with 15 bases between. Written as DNA, the CDR3 is TGTGCCAGCCGACCACGCAGGGTAAATTCACCCCTCCACTTT. This codes for CASRPRRVNSPLHF.